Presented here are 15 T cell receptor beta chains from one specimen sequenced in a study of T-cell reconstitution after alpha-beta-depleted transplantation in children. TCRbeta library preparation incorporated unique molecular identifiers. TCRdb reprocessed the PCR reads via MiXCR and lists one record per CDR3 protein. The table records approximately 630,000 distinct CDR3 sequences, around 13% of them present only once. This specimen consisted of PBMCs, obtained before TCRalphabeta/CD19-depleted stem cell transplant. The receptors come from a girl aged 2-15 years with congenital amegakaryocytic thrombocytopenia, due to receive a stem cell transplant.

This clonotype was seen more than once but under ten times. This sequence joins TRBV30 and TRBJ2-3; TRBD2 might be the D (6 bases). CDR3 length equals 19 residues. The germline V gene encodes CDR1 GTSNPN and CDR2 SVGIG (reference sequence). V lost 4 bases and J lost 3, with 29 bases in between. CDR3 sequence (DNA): TGTGCCTGGACACCGAGGCTAGCTGAACTACCGGGGGTGACAGATACGCAGTATTTT. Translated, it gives CAWTPRLAELPGVTDTQYF.

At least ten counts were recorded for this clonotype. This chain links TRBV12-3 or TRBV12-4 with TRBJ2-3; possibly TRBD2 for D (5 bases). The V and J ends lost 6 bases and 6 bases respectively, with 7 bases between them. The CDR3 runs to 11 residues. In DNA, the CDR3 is TGTGCCAGCAGCTGGGAGGATACGCAGTATTTT. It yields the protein CASSWEDTQYF.

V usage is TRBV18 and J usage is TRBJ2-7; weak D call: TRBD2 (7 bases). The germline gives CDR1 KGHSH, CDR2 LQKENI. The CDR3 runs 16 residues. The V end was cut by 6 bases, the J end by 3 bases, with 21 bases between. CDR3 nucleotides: TGTGCCAGCTCGACAACGGGGGCGGGAGCTGACTACGAGCAGTACTTC. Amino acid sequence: CASSTTGAGADYEQYF.

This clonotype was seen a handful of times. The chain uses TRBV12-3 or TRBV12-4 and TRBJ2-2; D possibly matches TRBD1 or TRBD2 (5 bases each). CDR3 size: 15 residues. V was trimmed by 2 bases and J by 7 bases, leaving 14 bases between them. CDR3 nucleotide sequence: TGTGCCAGCAGTTTAAACGGCATGGGGGTCGGGGAGCTGTTTTTT. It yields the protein CASSLNGMGVGELFF.

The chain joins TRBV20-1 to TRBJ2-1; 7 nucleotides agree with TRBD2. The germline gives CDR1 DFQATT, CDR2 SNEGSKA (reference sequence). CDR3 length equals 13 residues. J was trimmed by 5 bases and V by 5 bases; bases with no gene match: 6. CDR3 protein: CSASGLGNNEQFF. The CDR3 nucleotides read TGCAGTGCTTCTGGACTAGGTAACAATGAGCAGTTCTTC.

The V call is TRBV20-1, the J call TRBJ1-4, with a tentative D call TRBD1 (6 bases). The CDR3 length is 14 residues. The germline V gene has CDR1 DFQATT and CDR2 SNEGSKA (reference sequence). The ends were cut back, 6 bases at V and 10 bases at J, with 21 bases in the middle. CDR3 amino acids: CSAKIQGPQGKLFF. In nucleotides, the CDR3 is TGCAGTGCGAAGATCCAGGGGCCCCAGGGAAAACTGTTTTTT.

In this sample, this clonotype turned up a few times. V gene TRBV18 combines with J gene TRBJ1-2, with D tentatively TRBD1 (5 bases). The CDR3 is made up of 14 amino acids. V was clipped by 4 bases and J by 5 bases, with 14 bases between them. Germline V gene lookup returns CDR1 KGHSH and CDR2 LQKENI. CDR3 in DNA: TGTGCCAGCTCACGAGGGGCAGCTTTTTATGGCTACACCTTC. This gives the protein CASSRGAAFYGYTF.

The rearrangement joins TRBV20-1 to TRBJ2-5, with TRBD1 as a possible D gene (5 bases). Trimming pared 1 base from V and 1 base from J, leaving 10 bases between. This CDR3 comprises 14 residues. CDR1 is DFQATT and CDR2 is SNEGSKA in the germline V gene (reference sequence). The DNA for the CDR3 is TGCAGTGCTAGAGCCCCAGGGATCCAAGAGACCCAGTACTTC. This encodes CSARAPGIQETQYF.

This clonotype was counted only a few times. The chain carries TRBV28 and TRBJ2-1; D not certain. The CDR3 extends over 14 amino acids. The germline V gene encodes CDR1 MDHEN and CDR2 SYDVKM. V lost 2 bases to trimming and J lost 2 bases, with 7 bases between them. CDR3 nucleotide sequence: TGTGCCAGCAGTTTAGACACTGCCTACAATGAGCAGTTCTTC. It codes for CASSLDTAYNEQFF.

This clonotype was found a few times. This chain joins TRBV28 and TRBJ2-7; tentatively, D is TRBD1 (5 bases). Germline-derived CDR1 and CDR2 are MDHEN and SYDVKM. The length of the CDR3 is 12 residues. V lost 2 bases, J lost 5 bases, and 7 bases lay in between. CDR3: CASSLKGDEQYF. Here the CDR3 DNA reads TGTGCCAGCAGTTTAAAAGGGGACGAGCAGTACTTC.

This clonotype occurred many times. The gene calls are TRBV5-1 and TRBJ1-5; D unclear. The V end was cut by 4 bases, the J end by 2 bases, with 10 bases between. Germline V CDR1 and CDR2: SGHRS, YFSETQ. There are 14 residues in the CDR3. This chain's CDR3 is CASSGGEGNQPQHF. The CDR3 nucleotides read TGCGCCAGCAGCGGCGGCGAGGGCAATCAGCCCCAGCATTTT. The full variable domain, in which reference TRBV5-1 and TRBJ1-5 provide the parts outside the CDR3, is KAGVTQTPRYLIKTRGQQVTLSCSPISGHRSVSWYQQTPGQGLQFLFEYFSETQRNKGNFPGRFSGRQFSNSRSEMNVSTLELGDSALYLCASSGGEGNQPQHFGDGTRLSIL.

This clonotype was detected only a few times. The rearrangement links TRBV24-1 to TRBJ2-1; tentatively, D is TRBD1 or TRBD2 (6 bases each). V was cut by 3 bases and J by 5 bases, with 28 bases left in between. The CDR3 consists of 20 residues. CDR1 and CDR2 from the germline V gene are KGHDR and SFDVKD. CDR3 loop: CATSDADGGDSSRRNNEQFF. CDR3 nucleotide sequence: TGTGCCACCAGTGATGCCGACGGGGGCGATTCCTCGCGCCGGAACAATGAGCAGTTCTTC.

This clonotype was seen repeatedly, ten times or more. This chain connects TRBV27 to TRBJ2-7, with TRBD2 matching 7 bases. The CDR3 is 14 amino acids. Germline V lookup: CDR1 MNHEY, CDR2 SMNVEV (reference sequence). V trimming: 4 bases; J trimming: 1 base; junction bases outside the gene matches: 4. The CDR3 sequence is CASSSRLASYEQYF. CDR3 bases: TGTGCCAGCAGTTCCCGACTAGCATCCTACGAGCAGTACTTC.

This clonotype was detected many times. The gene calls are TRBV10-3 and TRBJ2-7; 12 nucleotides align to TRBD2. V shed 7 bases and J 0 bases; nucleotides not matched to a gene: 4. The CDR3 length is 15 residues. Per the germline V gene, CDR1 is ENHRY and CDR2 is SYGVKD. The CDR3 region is CAIKTSGGTSYEQYF. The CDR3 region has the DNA TGTGCCATCAAAACTAGCGGGGGGACCTCCTACGAGCAGTACTTC.

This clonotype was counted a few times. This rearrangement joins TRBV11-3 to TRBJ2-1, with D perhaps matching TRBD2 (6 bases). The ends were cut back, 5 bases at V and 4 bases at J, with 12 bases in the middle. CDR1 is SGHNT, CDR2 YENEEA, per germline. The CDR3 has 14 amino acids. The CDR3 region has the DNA TGTGCCAGCAGCACGGGACTGAGGTACAATGAGCAGTTCTTC. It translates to CASSTGLRYNEQFF.